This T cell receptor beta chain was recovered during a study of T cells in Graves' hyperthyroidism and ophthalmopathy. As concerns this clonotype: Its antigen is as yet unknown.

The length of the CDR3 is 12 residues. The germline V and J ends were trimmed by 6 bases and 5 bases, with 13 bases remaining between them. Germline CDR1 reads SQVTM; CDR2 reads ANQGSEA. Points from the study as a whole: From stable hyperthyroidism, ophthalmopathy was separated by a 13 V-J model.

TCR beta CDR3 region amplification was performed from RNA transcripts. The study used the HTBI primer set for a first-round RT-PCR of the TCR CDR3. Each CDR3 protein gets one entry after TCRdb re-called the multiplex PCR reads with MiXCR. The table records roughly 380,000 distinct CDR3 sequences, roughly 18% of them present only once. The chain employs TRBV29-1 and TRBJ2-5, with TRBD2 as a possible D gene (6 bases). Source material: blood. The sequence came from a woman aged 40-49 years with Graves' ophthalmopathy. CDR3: CSVWRVGETQYF. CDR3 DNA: TGCAGCGTCTGGAGGGTCGGGGAGACCCAGTACTTC.